What follows is one T cell receptor beta chain and its context. The data were taken from a study of T cell changes during pregnancy in multiple sclerosis. TCRdb keeps only in-frame clones here, not all; method: immunoSEQ multiplex PCR. The sample includes more than 45,000 clones, approximately 95% of them seen just once. The germline V and J ends were trimmed by 3 bases and 1 base, with 7 bases remaining between them. The CDR3 runs 14 residues. The germline V gene has CDR1 MDHEN and CDR2 SYDVKM. This TCR derives from a female donor with multiple sclerosis, enrolled in a pregnancy study. Sample: CD4+ T cells from peripheral blood mononuclear cells, taken in the first trimester of pregnancy. The V call is TRBV28, the J call TRBJ1-3, with unresolved D. This CDR3 is CASSFRGSGNTIYF. The CDR3 nucleotides read TGTGCCAGCAGTTTTCGAGGGTCTGGAAACACCATATATTTT.